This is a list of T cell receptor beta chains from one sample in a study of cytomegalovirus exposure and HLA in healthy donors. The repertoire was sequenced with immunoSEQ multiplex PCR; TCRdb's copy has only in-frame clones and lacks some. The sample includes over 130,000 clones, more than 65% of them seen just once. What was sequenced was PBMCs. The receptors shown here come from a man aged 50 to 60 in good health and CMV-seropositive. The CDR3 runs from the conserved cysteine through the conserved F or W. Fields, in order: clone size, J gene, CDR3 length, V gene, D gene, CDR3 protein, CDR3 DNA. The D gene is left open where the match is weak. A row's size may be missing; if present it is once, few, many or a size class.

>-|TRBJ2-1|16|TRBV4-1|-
CASSQGVGSSYNEQFF
TGCGCCAGCAGCCAAGGGGTCGGGAGCTCCTACAATGAGCAGTTCTTC
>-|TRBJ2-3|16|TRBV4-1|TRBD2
CASSRSPSGPTDTQYF
TGCGCCAGCAGCCGGTCGCCTAGCGGACCCACAGATACGCAGTATTTT
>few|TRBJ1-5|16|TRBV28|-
CASRGGGGGSNQPQHF
TGTGCCAGCAGAGGAGGCGGGGGCGGAAGCAATCAGCCCCAGCATTTT
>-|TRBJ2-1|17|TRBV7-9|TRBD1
CASSFLRGQGTDNEQFF
TGTGCCAGCAGCTTCTTAAGGGGACAGGGGACAGACAATGAGCAGTTCTTC
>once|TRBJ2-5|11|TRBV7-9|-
CASSFSETQYF
TGTGCCAGCAGCTTTAGCGAGACCCAGTACTTC
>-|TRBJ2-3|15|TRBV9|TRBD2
CASSEREGSTDTQYF
TGTGCCAGCAGCGAGCGGGAGGGCAGCACAGATACGCAGTATTTT
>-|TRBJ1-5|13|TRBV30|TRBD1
CAWQQGSNQPQHF
TGTGCCTGGCAACAGGGGAGCAATCAGCCCCAGCATTTT
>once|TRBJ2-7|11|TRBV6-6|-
CASSYTYEQYF
TGTGCCAGCAGTTACACTTACGAGCAGTACTTC
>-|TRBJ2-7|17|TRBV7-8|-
CASSSRLLAINSYEQYF
TGTGCCAGCAGCTCCCGCCTTCTAGCGATAAACTCCTACGAGCAGTACTTC
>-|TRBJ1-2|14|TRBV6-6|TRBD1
CASTVYGQGGGYTF
TGTGCCAGCACTGTCTACGGGCAGGGGGGTGGCTACACCTTC
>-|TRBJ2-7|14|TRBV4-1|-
CASSQETGWDEQYF
TGCGCCAGCAGCCAAGAGACAGGCTGGGACGAGCAGTACTTC
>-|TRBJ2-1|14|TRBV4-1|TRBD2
CASSQTSGNNEQFF
TGCGCCAGCAGCCAAACTAGCGGAAACAATGAGCAGTTCTTC
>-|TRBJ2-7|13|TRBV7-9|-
CASSFGVIYEQYF
TGTGCCAGCAGCTTCGGGGTAATCTACGAGCAGTACTTC
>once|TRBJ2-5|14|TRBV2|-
CASSEALRQETQYF
TGTGCCAGCAGTGAAGCGCTACGGCAAGAGACCCAGTACTTC
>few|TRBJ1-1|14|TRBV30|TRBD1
CAWSDRDRNTEAFF
TGTGCCTGGAGCGACCGGGACAGGAACACTGAAGCTTTCTTT
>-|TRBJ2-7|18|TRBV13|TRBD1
CASSLAHRRDSERYEQYF
TGTGCCAGCAGCCTAGCCCACCGTAGGGACAGCGAAAGATACGAGCAGTACTTC
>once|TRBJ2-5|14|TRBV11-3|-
CASSLGRGSKTQYF
TGTGCCAGCAGCTTAGGGAGGGGATCAAAGACCCAGTACTTC
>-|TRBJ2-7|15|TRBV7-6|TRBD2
CASSPTSAPRLEQYF
TGTGCCAGCAGCCCGACTAGCGCTCCCCGGCTCGAGCAGTACTTC
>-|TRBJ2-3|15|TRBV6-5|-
CASSLGAPRGDTQYF
TGTGCCAGCAGCCTTGGGGCCCCGAGAGGAGATACGCAGTATTTT
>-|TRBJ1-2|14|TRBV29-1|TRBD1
CSVSPDRGIYGYTF
TGCAGCGTTTCCCCCGACAGGGGGATCTATGGCTACACCTTC
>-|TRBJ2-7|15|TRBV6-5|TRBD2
CASSSGTDHSYEQYF
TGTGCCAGCAGTAGCGGGACGGACCACTCCTACGAGCAGTACTTC
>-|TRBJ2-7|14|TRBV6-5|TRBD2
CASSKGLAGGDWDF
TGTGCCAGCAGTAAGGGGCTAGCGGGAGGGGATTGGGACTTC
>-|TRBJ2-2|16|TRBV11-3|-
CASSLYAGTETGELFF
TGTGCCAGCAGCTTATACGCAGGGACTGAGACCGGGGAGCTGTTTTTT
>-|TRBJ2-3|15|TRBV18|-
CASATSSPSTDTQYF
TGTGCCAGCGCGACTAGTTCGCCCAGCACAGATACGCAGTATTTT